This note documents a single TCR beta chain sequence. The antigen is not known. This entry comes from a study of regulatory T cells in long-lasting Graves disease. General observations from the study: Persistent disease exhibited a predilection for TRBV28, TRBJ1-2 and TRBJ2-5.

Combining iRepertoire HTBI primers with Arm-PCR of CDR3 regions, the authors built TCR beta libraries. One entry per CDR3 protein results from TCRdb running MiXCR on the multiplex PCR reads. The sample lists about 400,000 distinct CDR3 sequences, around 20% occurring once. Time point defined: persistent/refractory GD, antithyroid drugs over 5 years with positive TRAb. Extracted RNA from PBMCs served as the source of the TCR library. The ends were cut back, 1 base at V and 0 bases at J, with 10 bases in the middle. The CDR3 is 16 residues long. Germline loops: CDR1 SGHTA, CDR2 FQGNSA. The chain carries TRBV7-2 and TRBJ1-5; the D is unclear. The sequence was collected from a female donor with Graves disease. The material sequenced was peripheral blood mononuclear cells (PBMCs), taken when the disease was refractory, from a patient treated with antithyroid drugs. The CDR3 protein is CASSLGGHHSNQPQHF. The CDR3 coding sequence is TGTGCCAGCAGCTTAGGGGGTCACCATAGCAATCAGCCCCAGCATTTT.